The 27 T cell receptor beta chains in this list originate from one sample, sequenced in a study of OX40 agonist ivuxolimab in advanced cancers. TCRdb keeps only in-frame clones here, not all; method: immunoSEQ multiplex PCR. In the table there are around 98,000 clones, approximately 88% of which are singletons. The sequenced sample was CD4+ or CD8+ T cells sorted from blood, obtained in a trial of the OX40 agonist ivuxolimab. These receptors were obtained from an adult with an advanced solid tumor such as melanoma, head and neck, liver or kidney cancer.

The V call is TRBV5-1, the J call TRBJ1-5, with D tentatively TRBD1 (5 bases). Germline V CDR1 and CDR2: SGHRS, YFSETQ. The CDR3 is 17 residues long. V lost 1 base, J lost 2 bases, and 16 bases lay in between. In DNA form, the CDR3 reads TGCGCCAGCAGCTTGTCCCCTGGGGGGGTTGGCAATCAGCCCCAGCATTTT. It is translated as CASSLSPGGVGNQPQHF.

The chain employs TRBV5-1 and TRBJ1-5; no firm D call. Germline lookup yields CDR1 SGHRS and CDR2 YFSETQ. Trimming cost V 3 bases and J 0 bases, with 22 bases left between them. The CDR3 has 19 residues. CDR3 in amino acids: CASSSPSDVFLNSNQPQHF. DNA for the CDR3: TGCGCCAGCAGCTCTCCTTCAGACGTTTTCCTTAATAGCAATCAGCCCCAGCATTTT.

V and J are TRBV28 and TRBJ2-2, with D possibly matching TRBD2 (5 bases). Germline V CDR1 and CDR2: MDHEN, SYDVKM. V lost 2 bases, J lost 4 bases, and 14 bases lay in between. The CDR3 sequence is 16 residues long. The CDR3 bases are TGTGCCAGCAGTTTAGTAGCGAGTTGGGGCACCGGGGAGCTGTTTTTT. This translates into CASSLVASWGTGELFF. Full variable domain (missing parts from reference TRBV28 and TRBJ2-2): DVKVTQSSRYLVKRTGEKVFLECVQDMDHENMFWYRQDPGLGLRLIYFSYDVKMKEKGDIPEGYSVSREKKERFSLILESASTNQTSMYLCASSLVASWGTGELFFGEGSRLTVL.

V and J are TRBV19 and TRBJ2-3, with D perhaps assigned TRBD1 or TRBD2 (5 bases each). The CDR3 is 13 residues long. V lost 7 bases and J lost 6, with 14 bases in between. In germline, CDR1 is LNHDA, CDR2 SQIVND (reference sequence). The CDR3 DNA follows: TGTGCCAGTACGGGACCCCGGGCGGATACGCAGTATTTT. Translating gives CASTGPRADTQYF.

Notes on this clone: This is likely a read error, given that the CDR3 carries no conserved phenylalanine or tryptophan at its end. The genes are TRBV7-6 and TRBJ1-6; D ambiguous. The length of the CDR3 is 14 residues. V lost 2 bases, J lost 7 bases, and 9 bases lay in between. CDR1 is SGHVS, CDR2 FNYEAQ, per germline. CDR3 sequence reads: CASSLSAANSPLHL. CDR3 in DNA: TGTGCCAGCAGCTTATCGGCGGCCAATTCACCCCTCCACCTT.

V gene TRBV18 combines with J gene TRBJ2-7; a weak D match, TRBD2 (6 bases). Germline CDR1 reads KGHSH; CDR2 reads LQKENI. The V gene lost 3 bases and the J gene lost 0 bases, with 9 bases spanning the gap. This CDR3 region has 14 residues. CDR3 sequence reads: CASSPGRSSYEQYF. The CDR3 DNA follows: TGTGCCAGCTCACCGGGGAGGAGCTCCTACGAGCAGTACTTC.

This chain joins TRBV19 and TRBJ2-1; 8 bases are shared with TRBD1. The germline V gene encodes CDR1 LNHDA and CDR2 SQIVND (reference sequence). V was pared by 4 bases and J by 9 bases, with 5 bases of the junction left unmatched. The length of the CDR3 is 13 residues. For the CDR3, the DNA is TGTGCCAGTAGTACCGACAGGGGTGGTGAGCAGTTCTTC. Its translation: CASSTDRGGEQFF.

The CDR3 coding sequence is TGTGCCAGCAGGGGGGGGTCGAACTATGGCTACACCTTC. It yields the protein CASRGGSNYGYTF. The J gene is TRBJ1-2, the V gene TRBV2, with D possibly TRBD1 on 5 matching bases. With 6 bases removed from V and 2 bases from J, the gap between germline ends came to 10 bases. Germline CDR1 SNHLY, CDR2 FYNNEI. This CDR3 has 13 residues.

This chain connects TRBV10-3 to TRBJ1-5; D is ambiguous. Germline values: CDR1 ENHRY, CDR2 SYGVKD. This CDR3 region has 13 residues. Trimming shortened V by 7 bases and J by 4 bases, and 11 bases separated the two germline ends. CDR3 sequence (DNA): TGTGCCATCACATCGGATTTAAATCAGCCCCAGCATTTT. Amino acid sequence: CAITSDLNQPQHF.

The gene calls are TRBV10-2 and TRBJ2-2; 8 nucleotides match TRBD1. The trim removed 3 bases at V and 1 base at J, leaving 4 bases unmatched. CDR1 WSHSY and CDR2 SAAADI come from the germline V gene. The CDR3 totals 16 residues. The CDR3 loop reads CASSDRGQGNTGELFF. The CDR3 nucleotides read TGCGCCAGCAGTGACCGAGGACAGGGGAACACCGGGGAGCTGTTTTTT.

The chain employs TRBV2 and TRBJ2-7; TRBD2 is a possible D gene (6 bases). The V and J ends lost 6 bases and 3 bases respectively, with 18 bases between them. There are 15 residues in the CDR3. The germline V gene has CDR1 SNHLY and CDR2 FYNNEI. The DNA of the CDR3 is TGTGCCAGCAGCGGGGGAGGTGGCAGTTTCTACGAGCAGTACTTC. Amino acid sequence: CASSGGGGSFYEQYF.

CDR3 bases: TGTGCCAGCAGCAGTTGTCCGGGGTTTGCGGGCTATGGCTACACCTTC. Translation: CASSSCPGFAGYGYTF. This chain links TRBV21-1 with TRBJ1-2. TRBV21-1 counts as a pseudogene. The CDR3 is made up of 16 amino acids.

The rearrangement links TRBV4-1 to TRBJ1-4; TRBD1 might be the D (6 bases). V was cut by 4 bases and J by 8 bases, with 20 bases left in between. Per the germline V gene, CDR1 is MGHRA and CDR2 is YSYEKL. The CDR3 runs 16 residues. In DNA form, the CDR3 reads TGCGCCAGCAGCCGACCAGGGGCGCGGGGGGCGGAAAAACTGTTTTTT. Its protein is CASSRPGARGAEKLFF.

This chain uses TRBV5-1 with TRBJ2-3; TRBD2 is a possible D gene (6 bases). The CDR3 runs to 14 residues. Deletions cut 4 bases from V and 2 bases from J, with 11 bases between. Per germline, CDR1 SGHRS and CDR2 YFSETQ. CDR3 protein: CASSRTIDTDTQYF. In DNA, the CDR3 is TGCGCCAGCAGCCGGACTATTGACACAGATACGCAGTATTTT.

The J gene is TRBJ2-5, the V gene TRBV5-1; 7 bases line up with TRBD1. The CDR3 is 14 amino acids. Germline trimming cut 0 bases from V and 5 bases from J; bases unmatched to any gene: 4. CDR1 and CDR2 from the germline V gene are SGHRS and YFSETQ. Written as DNA, the CDR3 is TGCGCCAGCAGCTTGGCCACAGGGGTCGAGACCCAGTACTTC. Its translation is CASSLATGVETQYF.

This clone was counted a few times. The CDR3 reads CASSFRQGDNSPLHF. The CDR3 coding sequence is TGTGCCAGCAGCTTCCGACAGGGCGATAATTCACCCCTCCACTTT. The chain couples TRBV7-2 to TRBJ1-6, with 7 bases matching TRBD1. Germline V gene lookup returns CDR1 SGHTA and CDR2 FQGNSA. Losses at the gene ends were 3 bases for V and 5 bases for J; bases not matched to a gene: 4. The CDR3 has 15 amino acids.

The chain uses TRBV4-3 and TRBJ2-1; 7 bases map to TRBD1. CDR1 is LGHNA and CDR2 is YSLEER in the germline V gene. The V and J ends lost 0 bases and 0 bases, in that order; junction bases with no gene match: 14. The CDR3 length is 20 residues. In DNA, the CDR3 is TGCGCCAGCAGCCAAGATACAGGCAGGGGGTGGAGTTCCTCCTACAATGAGCAGTTCTTC. It codes for CASSQDTGRGWSSSYNEQFF.

The rearrangement links TRBV6-6 to TRBJ1-2; D gene unclear. Germline V gene lookup returns CDR1 MNHNY and CDR2 SVGAGI (reference sequence). This CDR3 has 8 residues. The V end lost 8 bases, the J end lost 13 bases, and 8 bases lay between the germline ends. Written as DNA, the CDR3 is TGTGCCAGCGGAGTTGGCACCTTC. It translates to CASGVGTF.

The chain has TRBV27 and TRBJ1-5, with D tentatively TRBD1 (6 bases). V lost 6 bases and J 15 bases, leaving 18 bases between the germline ends. The CDR3 spans 12 residues. Looked up from germline, CDR1 is MNHEY and CDR2 is SMNVEV (reference sequence). The CDR3 protein is CASRAPGGSRHF. CDR3 coding DNA: TGTGCCAGCAGGGCCCCGGGGGGCTCTCGGCATTTT.

This chain joins TRBV28 and TRBJ2-3, with unresolved D. The germline V gene has CDR1 MDHEN and CDR2 SYDVKM. This CDR3 has 12 residues. The V end was cut by 6 bases, the J end by 3 bases, with 7 bases between. The CDR3 is CASSQPTDTQYF. CDR3 bases: TGTGCCAGCAGCCAACCAACAGATACGCAGTATTTT.

The J gene is TRBJ2-1, the V gene TRBV28, with 9 bases that match TRBD1. Germline trimming cut 6 bases from V and 7 bases from J; bases unmatched to any gene: 10. The length of the CDR3 is 15 residues. CDR1 and CDR2 (germline): MDHEN, SYDVKM. Here the CDR3 DNA reads TGTGCCAGCAGACCCCGACAGGGGGAGACAAATGAGCAGTTCTTC. Its protein product is CASRPRQGETNEQFF.

The table lists this clone with a few counts. The chain is built from TRBV28 and TRBJ1-2; 7 bases line up with TRBD1. With V trimmed by 7 bases and J by 4 bases, 6 bases remained unmatched. CDR1 is MDHEN and CDR2 is SYDVKM in the germline V gene. The CDR3 has 13 residues. CDR3 DNA sequence: TGTGCCAGCAAATTGACAGGGACCTATGGCTACACCTTC. Its translation is CASKLTGTYGYTF.

The J gene is TRBJ1-1, the V gene TRBV7-2; 9 bases fit TRBD1. CDR1 SGHTA and CDR2 FQGNSA come from the germline V gene. Trimming took 4 bases from V and 2 from J; bases not matched to a gene: 5. The CDR3 contains 15 residues. The CDR3 region has the DNA TGTGCCAGCAGCTCAGACAGGGGGGGAAACACTGAAGCTTTCTTT. Residues: CASSSDRGGNTEAFF.

CDR3 sequence reads: CASSLAWASYNEQFF. The CDR3 DNA reads TGTGCCAGCAGCTTAGCGTGGGCCTCCTACAATGAGCAGTTCTTC. The rearrangement links TRBV11-2 to TRBJ2-1; D is unclear. This CDR3 is 15 amino acids long. Germline V CDR1 and CDR2: SGHAT, FQNNGV. The ends were cut back, 1 base at V and 0 bases at J, with 7 bases in the middle.

This rearrangement joins TRBV11-3 to TRBJ2-3; TRBD2 is a possible D gene (6 bases). CDR3 size: 14 residues. V lost 5 bases and J lost 0, with 9 bases in between. Germline lookup yields CDR1 SGHNT and CDR2 YENEEA. The CDR3 sequence: CASSKGGSTDTQYF. The CDR3 region has the DNA TGTGCCAGCAGCAAAGGAGGGAGCACAGATACGCAGTATTTT.

The chain uses TRBV10-2 and TRBJ2-3; TRBD1 might be the D (6 bases). Trimming pared 7 bases from V and 7 bases from J, leaving 21 bases between. Germline V gene lookup returns CDR1 WSHSY and CDR2 SAAADI. This CDR3 comprises 15 residues. CDR3 region: CASKHQISGGNTQYF. In DNA, the CDR3 is TGCGCCAGCAAACACCAAATTAGTGGGGGCAATACGCAGTATTTT.

This rearrangement joins TRBV15 to TRBJ1-1, with D tentatively TRBD1 (6 bases). The CDR3 contains 15 residues. Trimming took 1 base from V and 5 from J, leaving 14 bases between them. Germline values: CDR1 LNHNV, CDR2 YYDKDF (reference sequence). This CDR3 is CATSRVLTGKTEAFF. The CDR3 DNA is TGTGCCACCAGCAGAGTCCTGACAGGAAAAACTGAAGCTTTCTTT.